This T cell receptor (beta chain) was captured in a study of CD8+ T cells in alopecia areata. Whole-study context: Those treated were given oral tofacitinib at 5 to 10 mg twice daily.

The treatment here: oral pan-JAK inhibitor, 5-10 mg twice daily. A remark on this clone: Its specificity is not known.

Sequencing relied on a cDNA template that was reverse transcribed from extracted RNA. Clones were sequenced by immunoSEQ multiplex PCR, and TCRdb holds only the in-frame ones, with some missing. Of some 190,000 clones in the sample, around 56% were seen once. The study, taken as a whole, reports: Researchers say the link of baseline CD8+ expansion to response remains uncertain, with one nonresponder.

The CDR3 runs 15 residues. Germline CDR1 and CDR2: MNHEY and SVGAGI. Trimming pared 4 bases from V and 4 bases from J, leaving 16 bases between. Sample: CD4+ T cells sorted from blood, taken at week 4, from a patient treated with tofacitinib. This chain uses TRBV6-5 with TRBJ1-2; TRBD1 is a possible D gene (5 bases). The TCR sequence derives from a human donor with alopecia areata. In DNA form, the CDR3 reads TGTGCCAGCAGTTTTCAGGGAAGGGTCGGCTATGGCTACACCTTC. Amino acid sequence: CASSFQGRVGYGYTF.